The clone carrying this T cell receptor beta chain was picked up a small number of times. This sample stems from a study of T cell repertoires in cytomegalovirus infection. Study-wide context: Public signatures in TCR beta pointed to CMV infection and matching HLA type.

TCRdb re-analysed the reads in MiXCR, keeping a single row per CDR3 protein. Here the sample spans roughly 230,000 distinct CDR3 sequences, approximately 24% being singletons. This clonotype was sampled from a human donor in good health (CMV status not recorded). Some clones in this sample may be carry-over from other donors' samples. Sequences were obtained from CD8+ T cells from PBMCs.

The CDR3 reads CAWSYTGEQYF. Written as DNA, the CDR3 is TGTGCCTGGAGTTATACAGGGGAGCAGTACTTC. V and J are TRBV30 and TRBJ2-7; a weak D match, TRBD1 (6 bases). This CDR3 is built from 11 residues. Per the germline V gene, CDR1 is GTSNPN and CDR2 is SVGIG (reference sequence). The V end lost 2 bases, the J end lost 7 bases, and 9 bases lay between the germline ends.